This T cell receptor beta chain emerged from a study of regulatory T cells in long-lasting Graves disease. General study results and limits: Among persistent patients, a larger number of public clonotypes were shared (around 3,000) than among newly diagnosed patients (more than 850).

A word on this clonotype: Its antigen remains unknown.

Construction of the TCR beta libraries employed iRepertoire HTBI primers in conjunction with Arm-PCR of CDR3 regions. As handled by the study authors: Identified segments across samples numbered just over 60 TRBV and roughly 15 TRBJ. TCRdb reprocessed the multiplex PCR reads with MiXCR, giving one entry per CDR3 protein. What appears here as the V and J calls and clone size reflects TCRdb's work, not the paper's. The repertoire has approximately 480,000 distinct CDR3 sequences, around 15% of them found once; the top ten carry 10% to 15%. Time point specified: newly diagnosed GD, antithyroid drugs for less than 3 months. Following extraction of RNA from PBMCs, that RNA was used to make the TCR library. A further study also used this sample, focusing on T cells in Graves' hyperthyroidism and ophthalmopathy. That report notes: With the HTBI primer set, the TCR CDR3 went through a first round of RT-PCR. Separation of ophthalmopathy from stable hyperthyroidism was achieved by a 13 V-J model.

This sequence originates from a man aged 35-49 years with Graves disease. Sequenced material: peripheral blood mononuclear cells (PBMCs), taken at new diagnosis, from a patient treated with antithyroid drugs.

CDR3 coding DNA: TGTGCCAGCAGCGGTGGCCTAGCGACCGAAGAGACCCAGTACTTC. This encodes CASSGGLATEETQYF. The gene calls are TRBV28 and TRBJ2-5, with D perhaps matching TRBD2 (6 bases). CDR1 and CDR2 from the germline V gene are MDHEN and SYDVKM. The CDR3 contains 15 residues. Trimming took off 6 bases at V and 3 bases at J, with 17 bases between the two ends.